These T cell receptor beta chains were read from a single sample in a study of response to subunit inactivated influenza vaccine. One entry per CDR3 protein results from TCRdb running MiXCR on the RT-PCR reads. The sample lists 630,000 or so distinct CDR3 sequences, about 15% seen once, with roughly 10% in the top ten. The sequences come from PBMCs from blood, collected roughly 13 days after vaccination. The receptors here all came from a man aged 45-60 years who received an inactivated influenza vaccine. CDR3s include the opening cysteine and the closing phenylalanine or tryptophan. A D gene is named only where the DNA matches it firmly. Clone size, where shown, is once, few, many, or a class for clones that have expanded.

clone size | J gene | D gene | V gene | CDR3 protein | CDR3 DNA
- | TRBJ2-1 | - | TRBV11-3 | CASSPNDGSDEQFF | TGTGCCAGCAGCCCCAACGATGGCTCGGATGAGCAGTTCTTC
- | TRBJ2-1 | - | TRBV15 | CATSVPSGADEQFF | TGTGCCACCAGCGTCCCTTCAGGGGCCGATGAGCAGTTCTTC
few | TRBJ1-5 | TRBD1 | TRBV12-3/TRBV12-4 | CATGQGDQPQHF | TGTGCCACCGGACAGGGGGATCAGCCCCAGCATTTT
- | TRBJ1-1 | TRBD1 | TRBV10-3 | CAISVTGMNTEAFF | TGTGCCATCAGTGTGACAGGGATGAACACTGAAGCTTTCTTT
many | TRBJ2-2 | - | TRBV4-3 | CASSQDLAGMNTGELFF | TGCGCCAGCAGCCAAGATCTTGCGGGGATGAACACCGGGGAGCTGTTTTTT
many | TRBJ2-7 | TRBD1 | TRBV5-1 | CASGRGGQGYEQYF | TGCGCCAGCGGAAGGGGGGGACAGGGATACGAGCAGTACTTC
few | TRBJ1-1 | TRBD1 | TRBV29-1 | CSVGHRGLVFF | TGCAGCGTTGGACACAGGGGTTTAGTCTTCTTT
- | TRBJ2-1 | TRBD1 | TRBV28 | CASSLGQGGHNEQFF | TGTGCCAGCAGTTTGGGACAGGGGGGTCACAATGAGCAGTTCTTC
- | TRBJ2-3 | - | TRBV6-1 | CASTADGTDTQYF | TGTGCCAGCACCGCGGACGGGACAGATACGCAGTATTTT
few | TRBJ2-5 | - | TRBV11-2 | CATKDYNYQETQYF | TGTGCTACAAAGGACTACAACTATCAAGAGACCCAGTACTTC
many | TRBJ2-2 | - | TRBV7-2 | CASSPVAVGGELFF | TGTGCCAGCAGCCCCGTAGCTGTTGGCGGGGAGCTGTTTTTT
many | TRBJ2-5 | TRBD1 | TRBV7-2 | CASSYGTGVGETQYF | TGTGCCAGCAGCTACGGGACAGGGGTGGGGGAGACCCAGTACTTC
- | TRBJ1-5 | - | TRBV12-2 | CASRSGVRTGSNQPQHF | TGTGCAAGTCGCTCCGGTGTGAGGACAGGGAGCAATCAGCCCCAGCATTTT
few | TRBJ2-2 | TRBD2 | TRBV6-5 | CASSFGGAETGELFF | TGTGCCAGCAGTTTCGGGGGGGCGGAGACCGGGGAGCTGTTTTTT
few | TRBJ2-2 | - | TRBV29-1 | CSVGTGGTGELFF | TGCAGCGTTGGGACAGGAGGGACCGGGGAGCTGTTTTTT
many | TRBJ2-6 | - | TRBV29-1 | CSVDGSSGANVLTF | TGCAGCGTTGACGGTAGCTCTGGGGCCAACGTCCTGACTTTC
- | TRBJ2-1 | - | TRBV29-1 | CSVGVPEQFF | TGCAGCGTTGGGGTACCTGAGCAGTTCTTC
few | TRBJ1-4 | - | TRBV7-9 | CASSKYTGGEEKLFF | TGTGCCAGCAGCAAATACACCGGGGGGGAGGAAAAACTGTTTTTT
- | TRBJ2-1 | - | TRBV5-6 | CASSLKSQADEQFF | TGTGCCAGCAGCTTAAAATCACAGGCGGATGAGCAGTTCTTC
few | TRBJ1-2 | TRBD1 | TRBV12-3/TRBV12-4 | CASSLSVGTGGNYGYTF | TGTGCCAGCAGCCTCAGTGTTGGGACAGGGGGTAACTATGGCTACACCTTC
- | TRBJ1-2 | - | TRBV20-1 | CSARQDDGYTF | TGCAGTGCTAGACAGGACGATGGCTACACCTTC
few | TRBJ1-5 | TRBD1 | TRBV27 | CASLLQGAKNYSNQPQHF | TGTGCCAGCTTACTACAGGGGGCGAAGAACTATAGCAATCAGCCCCAGCATTTT
few | TRBJ2-7 | - | TRBV9 | CASSVGQGGPYEQYF | TGTGCCAGCAGCGTAGGGCAGGGGGGTCCCTACGAGCAGTACTTC
few | TRBJ2-7 | TRBD2 | TRBV7-2 | CASSLGLLAGGYYEQYF | TGTGCCAGCAGCTTAGGGCTTCTAGCGGGGGGCTACTACGAGCAGTACTTC
few | TRBJ2-1 | - | TRBV6-2/TRBV6-3 | CASSFGALPFF | TGTGCCAGCAGTTTTGGCGCATTGCCGTTCTTC
- | TRBJ2-5 | TRBD2 | TRBV6-1 | CASSSSGARETQYF | TGTGCCAGCAGCTCTAGCGGGGCCCGAGAGACCCAGTACTTC
few | TRBJ2-7 | TRBD2 | TRBV7-6 | CASSNRLAGEGEQYF | TGTGCCAGCAGCAACCGACTAGCGGGAGAGGGCGAGCAGTACTTC
few | TRBJ1-5 | - | TRBV4-2 | CASSQGGSRAGNQPQHF | TGTGCCAGCAGCCAAGGGGGTTCGAGGGCTGGTAATCAGCCCCAGCATTTT
many | TRBJ2-2 | - | TRBV20-1 | CSARHTTGELFF | TGCAGTGCTAGACACACCACCGGGGAGCTGTTTTTT
- | TRBJ2-5 | TRBD2 | TRBV6-2/TRBV6-3 | CASSAGLVETQYF | TGTGCCAGCAGTGCGGGACTAGTTGAGACCCAGTACTTC
few | TRBJ1-1 | - | TRBV5-1 | CASSPQGETEAFF | TGCGCCAGCAGCCCCCAAGGGGAGACTGAAGCTTTCTTT
- | TRBJ1-2 | - | TRBV7-2 | CASSRDRRDGYTF | TGTGCCAGCAGCCGGGACCGGAGGGATGGCTACACCTTC
few | TRBJ2-3 | TRBD2 | TRBV5-5 | CASSSGNSGRYTDTQYF | TGTGCCAGCAGCTCGGGGAATAGCGGGAGATACACAGATACGCAGTATTTT
few | TRBJ2-2 | TRBD2 | TRBV11-1 | CASSPRLLGLAGNTGELFF | TGTGCCAGCAGCCCTCGATTATTGGGACTAGCGGGTAACACCGGGGAGCTGTTTTTT
many | TRBJ1-4 | TRBD1 | TRBV3-1 | CASSLGQGNGEKLFF | TGTGCCAGCAGCCTTGGACAGGGGAACGGCGAAAAACTGTTTTTT
- | TRBJ2-5 | TRBD2 | TRBV18 | CASSQTSGVQETQYF | TGTGCCAGCTCCCAGACTAGCGGGGTCCAAGAGACCCAGTACTTC
- | TRBJ1-4 | TRBD1 | TRBV6-5 | CASSYSGTGHEKLFF | TGTGCCAGCAGTTACTCGGGGACAGGGCATGAAAAACTGTTTTTT
- | TRBJ1-1 | - | TRBV5-5 | CASSLTSMRNTEAFF | TGTGCCAGCAGCTTAACCTCAATGAGGAACACTGAAGCTTTCTTT
many | TRBJ2-1 | TRBD2 | TRBV30 | CAWSVWSGGAYNEQFF | TGTGCCTGGAGTGTTTGGAGCGGGGGGGCCTACAATGAGCAGTTCTTC
many | TRBJ2-7 | TRBD2 | TRBV6-2/TRBV6-3 | CASSYVSGGYEQYF | TGTGCCAGCAGTTACGTGTCGGGGGGCTACGAGCAGTACTTC
few | TRBJ2-1 | - | TRBV14 | CASSQESVQRYSYNEQFF | TGTGCCAGCAGCCAAGAGTCGGTTCAGCGCTACTCCTACAATGAGCAGTTCTTC
- | TRBJ2-1 | TRBD2 | TRBV7-8 | CASSLPRGLADRGEQFF | TGTGCCAGCAGCTTACCCCGGGGACTAGCGGACCGGGGTGAGCAGTTCTTC
few | TRBJ2-7 | TRBD2 | TRBV3-1 | CASSLPGGGAREQYF | TGTGCCAGCAGCCTCCCGGGCGGGGGGGCGAGGGAGCAGTACTTC